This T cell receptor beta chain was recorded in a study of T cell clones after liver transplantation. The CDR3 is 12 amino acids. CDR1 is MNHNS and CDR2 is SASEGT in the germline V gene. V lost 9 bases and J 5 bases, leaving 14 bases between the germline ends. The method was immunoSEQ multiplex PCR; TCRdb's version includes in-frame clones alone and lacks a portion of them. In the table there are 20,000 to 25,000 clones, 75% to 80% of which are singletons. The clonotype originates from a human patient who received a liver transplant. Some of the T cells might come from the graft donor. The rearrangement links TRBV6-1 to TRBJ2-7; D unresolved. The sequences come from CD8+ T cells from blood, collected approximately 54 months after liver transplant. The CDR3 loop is CASGPPWDEQYF. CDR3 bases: TGTGCCAGTGGACCCCCATGGGACGAGCAGTACTTC.